This TCR beta chain comes out of a study of blood T cell repertoires in COVID-19. At the level of the study: The United States, Italy and Spain provided the acute and convalescent COVID-19 samples. T cells, B-cell-depleted T cells, or PBMCs supplied cDNA or gDNA.

The length of the CDR3 is 14 residues. Between the trimmed V and J ends, which lost 3 bases and 11 bases, there was a span of 19 bases. Germline V lookup: CDR1 MNHNS, CDR2 SASEGT. Authors' data handling: Amplification with reference gene primers provided the estimates of nucleated cell counts. TCRdb's table, derived via immunoSEQ multiplex PCR, lists solely in-frame clones and lacks some. The V and J calls and clone size are taken from that table; D and trimming were inferred from the DNA. This table holds over 85,000 clones, around 72% found once. The sample was peripheral blood. This chain uses TRBV6-1 with TRBJ1-2; perhaps TRBD1 as D (5 bases). The TCR originated in a man between 65 and 79 years old with acute or convalescent COVID-19. The CDR3 loop is CASSEEGRMLGYTF. In DNA form, the CDR3 reads TGTGCCAGCAGTGAGGAGGGACGGATGCTTGGGTACACCTTC.